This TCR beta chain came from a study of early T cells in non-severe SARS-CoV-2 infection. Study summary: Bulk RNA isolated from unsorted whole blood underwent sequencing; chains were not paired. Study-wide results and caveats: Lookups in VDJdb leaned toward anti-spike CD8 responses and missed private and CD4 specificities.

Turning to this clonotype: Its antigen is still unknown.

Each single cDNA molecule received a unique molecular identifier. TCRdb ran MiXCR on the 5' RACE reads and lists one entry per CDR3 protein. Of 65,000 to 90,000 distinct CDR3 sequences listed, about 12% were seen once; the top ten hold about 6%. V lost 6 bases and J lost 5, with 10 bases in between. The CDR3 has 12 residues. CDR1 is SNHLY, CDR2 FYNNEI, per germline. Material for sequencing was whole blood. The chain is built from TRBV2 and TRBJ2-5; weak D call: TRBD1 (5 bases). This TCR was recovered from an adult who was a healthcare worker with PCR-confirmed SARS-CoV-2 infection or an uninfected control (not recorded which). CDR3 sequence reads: CASSDRGETQYF. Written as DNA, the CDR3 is TGTGCCAGCAGCGACAGAGGCGAGACCCAGTACTTC.